The rows below give T cell receptor beta chains drawn from one sample of a study of graft-versus-host responses after intestinal transplantation. These TCRs are of unknown antigen specificity. The data were produced by immunoSEQ multiplex PCR, yet TCRdb's version contains in-frame clones alone and is incomplete. The sample yields about 31,000 clones, around 83% seen once. The material was unstimulated CD8+ T cells sorted from spleen or lymph node cells, obtained before intestinal transplant. These receptors were obtained from a human donor who received an intestinal transplant. Each CDR3 is given with its conserved first and last residue. A clone size is listed for some rows: how often the clone was seen (once, few, many), or a class if it is expanded.

.	TRBV7-6	TRBJ2-7	CASSLVQGIDRPYEQYF
.	TRBV9	TRBJ2-2	CASSAYGELFF
few	TRBV7-9	TRBJ2-5	CASSLQGWETQYF
.	TRBV7-8	TRBJ2-7	CASSLIRGISSYEQYF
large	TRBV4-1	TRBJ2-4	CASSPDRVRNIQYF
.	TRBV30	TRBJ2-7	CAWSWGQGPYEQYF
.	TRBV4-1	TRBJ2-2	CASSQLWSGELFF
.	TRBV28	TRBJ2-7	CASSLAGTYEQYF
few	TRBV5-6	TRBJ1-2	CARGGAHFEYYGYTF
.	TRBV27	TRBJ2-7	CASSVGQGVAYEQYF
.	TRBV27	TRBJ2-2	CASTLGTAQTGELFF
.	TRBV7-9	TRBJ1-5	CASSPGQGNQPQHF
.	TRBV27	TRBJ2-7	CASRGLDHPTRQYF
.	TRBV10-3	TRBJ2-7	CAKSYEQYF
.	TRBV28	TRBJ2-1	CASSSRTSGSPYNEQFF
once	TRBV4-1	TRBJ2-3	CASSQDGTGLVNTQYF
.	TRBV18	TRBJ2-1	CASSPTGLAVYNEQFF
few	TRBV6-1	TRBJ1-2	CATSPVGAGYTF
.	TRBV7-9	TRBJ2-7	CASSSGGRQSGEQYF
.	TRBV4-2	TRBJ2-1	CASSPGTDYNEQFF
.	TRBV10-1	TRBJ2-1	CASSPGGALGQFF
.	TRBV6-5	TRBJ2-7	CASKTSLNEQYF
once	TRBV4-1	TRBJ1-1	CASSQTPTGSTEAFF
.	TRBV7-9	.	CASSLAGTGGILSYEQYF
.	TRBV10-2	TRBJ2-1	CASSAGDTYEQFF
few	TRBV7-3	TRBJ1-2	CASSNDWGRGGYGYTF
.	TRBV7-8	TRBJ2-1	CAMLAGGSNEQFF
.	TRBV5-1	TRBJ2-7	CASEAGGPPYEQYF
.	TRBV11-1	TRBJ2-3	CASSFKLETDTQYF
.	TRBV11-2	TRBJ2-6	CASGDSSRGANVLTF
.	TRBV21-1	TRBJ2-7	CASPQDQFTSGSSYEQYF
.	TRBV19	TRBJ2-1	CASNYGSSYNEQFF
.	TRBV19	TRBJ2-2	CASSPRDRGRAGELFF
.	TRBV18	TRBJ1-1	CASSPTGTLYAEAFF
few	TRBV5-1	TRBJ1-2	CASSLDRGYGYTF
.	TRBV5-5	TRBJ2-7	CASEKQDSYEQYF
once	TRBV28	TRBJ2-3	CASRSLTSPTPDTQYF
.	TRBV19	TRBJ2-7	CASRDSGEDEQYF
.	TRBV7-8	TRBJ2-5	CASSLRDNFLETQYF
.	TRBV18	TRBJ2-7	CASAGQGSYEQYF
.	TRBV2	TRBJ1-2	CASSGGRGYGYTF
.	TRBV9	TRBJ2-1	CASSERQGAVNEQFF